These T cell receptor beta chains were read from a single sample in a study of tumor-infiltrating lymphocytes in primary liver carcinoma. TCRdb re-analysed the multiplex PCR reads in MiXCR, keeping a single row per CDR3 protein. Among more than 55,000 distinct CDR3 sequences, just over 70% were seen once, and the ten largest hold roughly 60%. Material: liver tumor tissue from sampling region 2. The origin of the receptors is a man in his forties with primary liver carcinoma and hepatitis B virus infection. CDR3s include the opening cysteine and the closing phenylalanine or tryptophan. Fields, in order: clone size, J gene, D gene, V gene, CDR3 DNA, CDR3 protein. The D gene is left open where the match is weak. Clone size is shown for a subset of rows, as once, few, many or a class of expanded clone.

>-|TRBJ2-3|TRBD2|TRBV4-2
TGTGCCAACAGCCAAGACATTGGGGGGGCAGATACGCAGTATTTT
CANSQDIGGADTQYF
>-|TRBJ2-5|-|TRBV11-2
TGTGCCAGCAGTGTAGGGGTTTTGGAAGGACAAGAGACCCAGTACTTT
CASSVGVLEGQETQYF
>-|TRBJ2-1|TRBD1|TRBV6-6
TGTGCCAGGAGTTACTCGGTGGGACAGAGCATACACAATGAGCAGTTCTTC
CARSYSVGQSIHNEQFF
>-|TRBJ1-5|-|TRBV10-2
TGCGCCAGCAGTAAACAGCCCTATAGCAATCGGCCCCAGCATTTT
CASSKQPYSNRPQHF
>-|TRBJ2-5|-|TRBV30
TGTGCCTGGAGTAGGGGACTGGTCCAAGAGGCCCAGTACTTC
CAWSRGLVQEAQYF
>-|TRBJ2-1|TRBD2|TRBV12-3/TRBV12-4
TGTGCCAGTGTACCGGGAGGTTACAATGAGCAGTTCTTC
CASVPGGYNEQFF
>-|TRBJ1-5|-|TRBV28
TGTGCCATCAGCGCCTCGGAGAGGGAAAATCAGCCCCAGCATTTT
CAISASERENQPQHF
>-|TRBJ1-3|-|TRBV10-3
TGTGCCATCAGTGAGTCGGATGTCCCCCTTATGGGAGAAGGAAACACCATATATTTT
CAISESDVPLMGEGNTIYF
>few|TRBJ2-5|-|TRBV11-2
TGTGCCGGCAGCCAAACTCCTGGTGGGGGGAAAGGGATCCAGTACTTC
CAGSQTPGGGKGIQYF
>-|TRBJ1-3|-|TRBV4-2
TGTGCCAGCAGCCAAGATTTAGGCCTCGCTGGAAACATCATATATTTT
CASSQDLGLAGNIIYF
>-|TRBJ2-7|-|TRBV11-2
TGTGTCAGCAGCTTAGTGGCCAGGGAGTTTTACGAACAGTACTTC
CVSSLVAREFYEQYF
>-|TRBJ2-7|TRBD2|TRBV6-2/TRBV6-3
TGTGCCAGCAGCTCCCTACTAGCGGACTACGAGCAGTACTTC
CASSSLLADYEQYF
>-|TRBJ1-2|-|TRBV29-1
TGCAGCGTTGTCTTCGGGAATTACTACACCTTC
CSVVFGNYYTF
>-|TRBJ2-1|-|TRBV6-2/TRBV6-3
TGTGGCAGCAGTTATCGCGCCTCCTTGTTCTTC
CGSSYRASLFF
>many|TRBJ1-1|-|TRBV28
TGTGCCAGCAGTTTCTCAGGGACCGGAATCGGGACTGAAGCTTTCTTT
CASSFSGTGIGTEAFF
>-|TRBJ2-3|-|TRBV7-8
TGTGCCAGCAGCCCACTCTGGACGAGGCAAGATACACAGTATTTT
CASSPLWTRQDTQYF
>few|TRBJ2-7|-|TRBV11-1
TGTGCCAACAGCTTAGGACCGGCGGGTGAAAGCTCCTACGAGCAGTACTTC
CANSLGPAGESSYEQYF
>-|TRBJ2-1|TRBD2|TRBV6-1
TGTGCCAGCAGTGTAGCGGGATTAAGTGAACAGTTCTTC
CASSVAGLSEQFF
>many|TRBJ2-5|-|TRBV5-1
TGCGCCAGCAGCTTGAGGGAGACCCAGTACTTC
CASSLRETQYF
>-|TRBJ1-2|TRBD1|TRBV29-1
TGTGGCGTCCGATCAGGGGGCGCCTATGGCTACACCTTC
CGVRSGGAYGYTF
>-|TRBJ1-1|-|TRBV2
TGTGCCAGCAGTGATACAGGGTCAGGGACTGAAGCTTTCTTT
CASSDTGSGTEAFF
>-|TRBJ2-1|-|TRBV5-5
TGTGCCAGCAGCTTAAGGTTGATTAATGAGCAGTTCTTC
CASSLRLINEQFF
>-|TRBJ2-7|TRBD1|TRBV5-5
TGTGCCAGCAACTCCCGTGACAGGGGTTACGAGCGGTACTTC
CASNSRDRGYERYF
>-|TRBJ2-7|-|TRBV6-2/TRBV6-3
TGTACCGGCAGTTATCACCAGGCGATCTACGAGCAATACTTC
CTGSYHQAIYEQYF
>-|TRBJ2-5|-|TRBV11-2
TGTGCCAGCAGCTTAGCGATGCTAGCCCTGGGAAAAAAAGAGACACAATACTTC
CASSLAMLALGKKETQYF
>few|TRBJ2-4|-|TRBV11-2
TGTGCCAGCAGCTTAGAGCCCAAAAACATTCAGTACTTC
CASSLEPKNIQYF
>-|TRBJ1-2|-|TRBV29-1
TGCAGCGTTCGGGAGACCAACTATGGCTACACCTTC
CSVRETNYGYTF
>-|TRBJ2-2|-|TRBV10-3
TGTGCCGTACAACTAATTGGGGGAACCGGGGAGCTGCTTTTT
CAVQLIGGTGELLF
>many|TRBJ1-2|TRBD1|TRBV7-9
TGTGCCAGCAGCTTGGGGCGACAGGGGGTTAACTATGGCTACACCTTC
CASSLGRQGVNYGYTF
>-|TRBJ1-3|-|TRBV9
TGTGCCAGCAGCGTATCGTATCGCAGCTCTGTAAACACCATATATTTT
CASSVSYRSSVNTIYF
>-|TRBJ1-1|-|TRBV7-9
TGTGTCAGCAGCTTAGCGGGGGGAAACACTGAAGCTTTCTTT
CVSSLAGGNTEAFF
>-|TRBJ2-1|-|TRBV30
TGTGCCTGGCAAGGAATGACTAACTACAGTGAGCAGTTCTTC
CAWQGMTNYSEQFF
>-|TRBJ2-5|-|TRBV11-2
TGTGCCTGCAGCCCCCTCCCGGGAGAGACAGGGTTTTCCGGAAAAGAGACCCAGTACTTC
CACSPLPGETGFSGKETQYF
>-|TRBJ1-2|-|TRBV11-2
TGTACCAGTGGTCCGGGGGTTAACTACGGCTACACCTTC
CTSGPGVNYGYTF
>-|TRBJ2-4|-|TRBV12-3/TRBV12-4
TGTGTCAGCAGCTTATGGGGTGGGGCGGACATAGCCAAAAACATTCATTACTTC
CVSSLWGGADIAKNIHYF
>-|TRBJ1-1|-|TRBV5-1
TGCGCCAGTAGCCCCCGTCCTGTCTCGGACACTGAAGCTTTCTTT
CASSPRPVSDTEAFF
>-|TRBJ2-7|TRBD1|TRBV6-5
TGTGCCAGCCTCTCCGGGACAGGGTATACCGAGCAGTACTTC
CASLSGTGYTEQYF
>-|TRBJ2-2|TRBD2|TRBV10-3
TGTGCCATCAGGGAGCGGGATGACGCCGGGAAGCTGTTTTTT
CAIRERDDAGKLFF
>-|TRBJ1-1|TRBD1|TRBV28
TGTGGCAGCAGTTTAGGGGGCGCGAACACTGAAGCTTTCTTT
CGSSLGGANTEAFF
>medium-sized|TRBJ2-2|-|TRBV6-5
TGTGCCAGCAGTTACGCCCAGAGCACCGGGGAGCTGTTTTTT
CASSYAQSTGELFF
>many|TRBJ1-5|-|TRBV4-3
TGCGCCAGCAGCCAGTCCGGGGAGCAGCCCCAGCATTTT
CASSQSGEQPQHF
>-|TRBJ2-2|-|TRBV6-2/TRBV6-3
TGTACCAGTAGCGACACCACCGGGGAGCTGTTTTTT
CTSSDTTGELFF
>-|TRBJ1-1|-|TRBV29-1
TGCAGCGGCCGCCGGGGGGGGGACACTGAAGCTTTCTTT
CSGRRGGDTEAFF
>-|TRBJ2-2|-|TRBV11-2
TGTGCCAGCAGCTTAATCGGACGGGGCACCGGGGAGCTGTTTTTT
CASSLIGRGTGELFF
>-|TRBJ1-1|-|TRBV29-1
TGTAGCGTTGTTTGGATTGTGAAGAAGACTGAAGCTTTCTTT
CSVVWIVKKTEAFF
>many|TRBJ2-3|TRBD2|TRBV6-4
TGTGCCAGCAGTCGACTAGCGGGAGACACAGATACGCAGTATTTT
CASSRLAGDTDTQYF
>-|TRBJ2-2|TRBD2|TRBV10-3
TGTGGCATCAGGGAGCGGGATGACACCGGGGAGCTTTTTTTT
CGIRERDDTGELFF
>-|TRBJ2-3|-|TRBV12-3/TRBV12-4
TGTGCCAACAGGAGGGACACAGATACTCAGTATTTT
CANRRDTDTQYF
>-|TRBJ1-5|-|TRBV11-2
TGTGCCAGCAGCGTCCGGATGGGAGGAGATCGGACCCAGCATTTT
CASSVRMGGDRTQHF
>-|TRBJ2-7|-|TRBV24-1
TGTGCCACCAGCGGCGGTAGCTCCTACGAGCAGCACTTC
CATSGGSSYEQHF
>-|TRBJ2-7|-|TRBV6-6
TGTGCCAGCGGTCACTACACCTACGGGAACTACGAGCAGTACTTC
CASGHYTYGNYEQYF
>-|TRBJ2-2|-|TRBV11-2
TGTGCCAGTAGCTTTGCGGGACCGAATACCGGGGAGCTGTTTTTT
CASSFAGPNTGELFF
>-|TRBJ2-3|TRBD2|TRBV6-5
TGTGCCAGCAACCGATCCCTAGCGGGAGGGAGCACAGATACGCAGTATTTT
CASNRSLAGGSTDTQYF
>few|TRBJ2-1|-|TRBV5-1
TGCGCCAGCAGCTTAGGTGGGATGAACTCCTACAATGAGCAGTTCTTC
CASSLGGMNSYNEQFF
>-|TRBJ2-7|-|TRBV4-1
TGCGCCAGTAGCCAATCCCTAGTGGAGTCACTTCACGAGCAGTACTTC
CASSQSLVESLHEQYF
>-|TRBJ1-2|-|TRBV14
TGTGCCAGCAGCCAAGATTTGGAGTCAGGCTACACCTTC
CASSQDLESGYTF